The rows below give T cell receptor beta chains drawn from one sample of a study of CXCR3-negative and CXCR3-positive naive CD8 T cells. Each CDR3 protein gets one entry in TCRdb, which reprocessed the 5' RACE reads and gives no DNA. The sample table includes 130,000 or so distinct CDR3 sequences. Input material: naive CXCR3- CD8+ T cells from blood. Source of these receptors: a human donor in good health. Some clones in this sample may be carry-over from other donors' samples. CDR3s include the opening cysteine and the closing phenylalanine or tryptophan.

V,J,CDR3
TRBV6-1,TRBJ1-1,CASSEGVTRRVPMNTEAFF
TRBV7-9,TRBJ2-7,CAISPPTGSYEQYF
TRBV7-9,TRBJ1-2,CASSYQGADGYTF
TRBV20-1,TRBJ1-4,CSARGPPGTGKEKLFF
TRBV14,TRBJ2-3,CASSQGPSGTSGGKDTQYF
TRBV12-3/TRBV12-4,TRBJ2-1,CASSATSSGTGYNEQFF
TRBV6-5,TRBJ2-7,CASRLQGSYEQYF
TRBV15,TRBJ1-5,CATSRPGGNQPQHF
TRBV12-3/TRBV12-4,TRBJ2-7,CASSLDWGGEQYF
TRBV7-3,TRBJ2-2,CASSLGAVTGELFF
TRBV5-1,TRBJ2-7,CASSGTYEQYF
TRBV12-3/TRBV12-4,TRBJ2-3,CASSFLAGGTDTQYF
TRBV12-3/TRBV12-4,TRBJ2-5,CASSGTGYETQYF
TRBV4-1,TRBJ2-1,CASSPSAAGGREQFF
TRBV7-3,TRBJ2-5,CASSETGTLETQYF
TRBV4-1,TRBJ1-5,CASSQERVNQPQHF
TRBV19,TRBJ1-1,CASSYLPGPNTEAFF
TRBV4-3,TRBJ1-5,CASSQDWNGYQPQHF
TRBV2,TRBJ2-5,CASSSWRTGTETQYF
TRBV21-1,TRBJ2-3,CASSKGGRRGDTQYF
TRBV29-1,TRBJ2-1,CSSWGDSGAGYNEQFF
TRBV12-3/TRBV12-4,TRBJ2-1,CASSFPRGAGDEQFF
TRBV4-1,TRBJ2-3,CASSQVPPGGVFTDTQYF
TRBV28,TRBJ2-3,CASSLYGVGSTDTQYF
TRBV14,TRBJ2-3,CASSQYLLAGADTQYF
TRBV5-4,TRBJ2-1,CASSLALLAGGYNEQFF
TRBV29-1,TRBJ2-3,CSVLTENTQYF
TRBV7-9,TRBJ2-7,CASSLEQGFSYEQYF
TRBV29-1,TRBJ2-2,CSVVGGNANTGELFF
TRBV7-9,TRBJ2-7,CASSTQGGTATVGSSYEQYF
TRBV29-1,TRBJ2-2,CSVVLVGELFF
TRBV20-1,TRBJ2-5,CSARDELAGLQETQYF
TRBV27,TRBJ2-7,CASSLRGDTYEQYF
TRBV7-3,TRBJ2-1,CASSLTAGTPSSYNEQFF
TRBV11-2,TRBJ2-5,CASRGSRTSGREMGETQYF
TRBV29-1,TRBJ2-1,CSVEGDRNEQFF
TRBV28,TRBJ2-7,CATKSYGATYEQYF
TRBV2,TRBJ1-6,CASNEGTVLSSYNSPLHF
TRBV6-2/TRBV6-3,TRBJ2-4,CASSPGDRIQYF
TRBV28,TRBJ2-5,CASSFRDGETQYF
TRBV7-9,TRBJ2-3,CASSPVAEPSTDTQYF
TRBV3-2,TRBJ2-7,CASSPKLNYEQYF
TRBV12-3/TRBV12-4,TRBJ2-1,CASSYPEGQGNNEQFF
TRBV9,TRBJ2-1,CASSRLAGGPSNEQFF
TRBV15,TRBJ1-3,CATSSPTRRVTGNTIYF
TRBV7-3,TRBJ1-3,CASSLNGAIGNTIYF
TRBV30,TRBJ1-6,CAWSVRAAYNSPLHF
TRBV4-3,TRBJ1-2,CASSQVRQESNYGYTF
TRBV6-5,TRBJ2-5,CASSYGVRVQETQYF